Presented here are 22 T cell receptor beta chains from one specimen sequenced in a study of cytomegalovirus exposure and HLA in healthy donors. The PCR employed 60 Vbeta primers together with 13 Jbeta primers. The data were produced by immunoSEQ multiplex PCR, yet TCRdb's version contains in-frame clones alone and is incomplete. This sample's clone table lists approximately 50,000 clones. The sequenced sample consisted of PBMCs. The source is a female donor in good health and CMV-seronegative.

The chain is built from TRBV6-1 and TRBJ2-5, with 8 bases aligning to TRBD1. Germline CDR1 and CDR2: MNHNS and SASEGT. The CDR3 spans 16 residues. The junction had 10 bases not matched to a gene; V was cut back by 2 bases and J by 5 bases. CDR3: CASSERSGTGTETQYF. CDR3 DNA: TGTGCCAGCAGTGAAAGGTCCGGGACAGGTACGGAGACCCAGTACTTC.

This chain joins TRBV30 and TRBJ2-3; D unresolved. V was clipped by 1 base and J by 4 bases, with 9 bases between them. Germline CDR1 GTSNPN, CDR2 SVGIG (reference sequence). The CDR3 contains 13 residues. The CDR3 is CAWSAFSADTQYF. In DNA, the CDR3 is TGTGCCTGGAGTGCCTTTTCCGCAGATACGCAGTATTTT.

The chain carries TRBV7-9 and TRBJ2-5, with a weak D call TRBD2 (7 bases). The V and J ends lost 7 bases and 2 bases respectively, with 20 bases between them. The CDR3 sequence is 16 residues long. Germline V gives CDR1 SEHNR, CDR2 FQNEAQ (reference sequence). In DNA, the CDR3 is TGTGCCAGCATTTCGGGGAGGCGGGGGCCTCAAGAGACCCAGTACTTC. It yields the protein CASISGRRGPQETQYF.

V and J are TRBV30 and TRBJ2-7; possibly TRBD1 for D (6 bases). The CDR3 is 12 residues long. The germline V gene encodes CDR1 GTSNPN and CDR2 SVGIG (reference sequence). With 7 bases removed from V and 3 bases from J, the gap between germline ends came to 13 bases. The DNA of the CDR3 is TGTGCCTTCAAGACAGGCAGCTACGAGCAGTACTTC. Translating gives CAFKTGSYEQYF.

The V call is TRBV6-5, the J call TRBJ1-1, with D possibly matching TRBD1 (5 bases). Germline V gene lookup returns CDR1 MNHEY and CDR2 SVGAGI. The CDR3 extends over 13 amino acids. Trimming shortened V by 0 bases and J by 10 bases, and 12 bases separated the two germline ends. The DNA of the CDR3 is TGTGCCAGCAGTTACTCGTCTCAGGGCAGAGCTTTCTTT. Translated: CASSYSSQGRAFF.

The rearrangement joins TRBV6-6 to TRBJ2-3; 7 bases match TRBD2. Trimming at V came to 6 bases and at J to 8 bases, leaving 2 bases not matched to a gene. Looked up from germline, CDR1 is MNHNY and CDR2 is SVGAGI (reference sequence). This CDR3 has 11 residues. CDR3 sequence reads: CASSWGGTQYF. The CDR3 nucleotides are TGTGCCAGCAGCTGGGGGGGTACGCAGTATTTT.

This chain connects TRBV30 to TRBJ2-5; D gene unclear. V lost 1 base and J 8 bases, leaving 8 bases between the germline ends. The CDR3 is 11 residues long. CDR1 GTSNPN and CDR2 SVGIG come from the germline V gene (reference sequence). CDR3 sequence: CAWSDQITQYF. The CDR3 DNA sequence: TGTGCCTGGAGTGACCAGATTACCCAGTACTTC.

J is TRBJ1-4 and V is TRBV9; 8 bases are shared with TRBD1. CDR3 length: 14 amino acids. The V gene's germline CDR1 is SGDLS and CDR2 YYNGEE. The V and J ends lost 4 bases and 6 bases, in that order; junction bases with no gene match: 5. The CDR3 DNA follows: TGTGCCAGCAGCACGACAGGGGCAGATGAAAAACTGTTTTTT. This encodes CASSTTGADEKLFF. Together with reference TRBV9 and TRBJ1-4, the CDR3 gives the full variable domain: DSGVTQTPKHLITATGQRVTLRCSPRSGDLSVYWYQQSLDQGLQFLIQYYNGEERAKGNILERFSAQQFPDLHSELNLSSLELGDSALYFCASSTTGADEKLFFGSGTQLSVL.

The chain carries TRBV5-1 and TRBJ2-7, with 9 bases that match TRBD2. After removal of 0 bases from V and 8 bases from J, the junction contained 12 bases not matched to a gene. The length of the CDR3 is 16 residues. Germline V gene sequence: CDR1 SGHRS, CDR2 YFSETQ. CDR3 bases: TGCGCCAGCAGCTTGGGGATAGCGGGAGTAGGAGAAAAGCAGTACTTC. Translated, it gives CASSLGIAGVGEKQYF.

The CDR3 region has the DNA TGTGCCAGCAGCTTAGAAGGACAGGGGGATGGCTACACCTTC. It codes for CASSLEGQGDGYTF. This chain joins TRBV13 and TRBJ1-2, with 10 bases fitting TRBD1. The ends lost 1 base at V and 6 bases at J; junction bases unmatched: 2. This CDR3 has 14 residues. Germline-derived CDR1 and CDR2 are PRHDT and FYEKMQ (reference sequence).

The V and J genes are TRBV5-4 and TRBJ1-4, with 7 bases fitting TRBD1. V was pared by 4 bases and J by 4 bases, with 7 bases of the junction left unmatched. Germline-derived CDR1 and CDR2 are SGHNT and YYREEE (reference sequence). The CDR3 contains 15 residues. The CDR3 protein is CASSQDRAGNEKLFF. The CDR3 DNA sequence: TGTGCCAGCAGCCAAGACAGGGCTGGTAATGAAAAACTGTTTTTT.

V gene TRBV11-3 combines with J gene TRBJ2-7; 12 bases match TRBD2. This CDR3 is built from 15 residues. V gave up 4 bases and J gave up 2 bases; unmatched junction bases: 3. Germline CDR1 reads SGHNT; CDR2 reads YENEEA. The CDR3 region has the DNA TGTGCCAGCAGCTATCCTAGCGGGAGGGCCTACGAGCAGTACTTC. This translates into CASSYPSGRAYEQYF.

V usage is TRBV12-5 and J usage is TRBJ2-3, with D possibly TRBD1 on 6 matching bases. This CDR3 contains 14 residues. Germline V lookup: CDR1 LGHNT, CDR2 FRNRAP. Trimming shortened V by 1 base and J by 1 base, and 6 bases separated the two germline ends. The CDR3 region is CASGLGQGTDTQYF. As DNA, the CDR3 is TGTGCTAGTGGTTTGGGACAGGGCACAGATACGCAGTATTTT.

This rearrangement joins TRBV30 to TRBJ2-7; D is possibly TRBD1 (5 bases). V was trimmed by 2 bases and J by 4 bases, leaving 15 bases between them. Per germline, CDR1 GTSNPN and CDR2 SVGIG (reference sequence). The CDR3 runs 14 residues. Written as DNA, the CDR3 is TGTGCCTGGAGTCCGCCGACAGTTATATACGAGCAGTACTTC. It translates to CAWSPPTVIYEQYF. The complete variable domain, with remaining parts taken from reference TRBV30 and TRBJ2-7, reads SQTIHQWPATLVQPVGSPLSLECTVEGTSNPNLYWYRQAAGRGLQLLFYSVGIGQISSEVPQNLSASRPQDRQFILSSKKLLLSDSGFYLCAWSPPTVIYEQYFGPGTRLTVT.

The gene calls are TRBV5-4 and TRBJ1-1; 9 bases are a match to TRBD1. CDR1 is SGHNT and CDR2 is YYREEE in the germline V gene (reference sequence). CDR3 length: 14 residues. The V gene end was trimmed by 4 bases and the J gene end by 6 bases; junction bases not matched to a gene: 7. The CDR3 reads CASSQGDRVAEAFF. The DNA for the CDR3 is TGTGCCAGCAGCCAAGGGGACAGGGTCGCTGAAGCTTTCTTT.

The chain carries TRBV18 and TRBJ1-1, with D possibly matching TRBD1 (6 bases). Trimming removed 8 bases at V and 2 bases at J, with 12 bases between. Germline lookup yields CDR1 KGHSH and CDR2 LQKENI. The length of the CDR3 is 13 residues. The CDR3 sequence is CASRPQGNTEAFF. The DNA of the CDR3 is TGTGCCAGCCGGCCACAGGGCAACACTGAAGCTTTCTTT.

The chain carries TRBV4-1 and TRBJ1-1, with D perhaps TRBD1 (6 bases). Trimming shortened V by 1 base and J by 14 bases, and 14 bases separated the two germline ends. Per the germline V gene, CDR1 is MGHRA and CDR2 is YSYEKL. The CDR3 runs 12 residues. CDR3 in amino acids: CASSQGSGQPFF. The CDR3 bases are TGCGCCAGCAGCCAAGGGTCAGGACAGCCCTTCTTT.

This chain links TRBV19 with TRBJ1-5, with no clear D. Per the germline V gene, CDR1 is LNHDA and CDR2 is SQIVND (reference sequence). The CDR3 spans 15 residues. Trimming took 7 bases from V and 4 from J, leaving 17 bases between them. The CDR3 here is CASTLEKFDNQPQHF. The CDR3 coding sequence is TGTGCCAGTACCCTCGAGAAATTTGATAATCAGCCCCAGCATTTT.

The chain links TRBV28 to TRBJ1-4; TRBD1 matches 10 bases. Germline loops: CDR1 MDHEN, CDR2 SYDVKM. The CDR3 has 15 amino acids. The V gene end was trimmed by 5 bases and the J gene end by 5 bases; junction bases not matched to a gene: 5. The DNA of the CDR3 is TGTGCCAGCAGTATTAGGACAGGGGGGAATGAAAAACTGTTTTTT. Encoded protein: CASSIRTGGNEKLFF.

The chain uses TRBV30 and TRBJ1-5; the match to TRBD1 covers 7 bases. Germline V CDR1 and CDR2: GTSNPN, SVGIG (reference sequence). The V and J ends lost 1 base and 3 bases, in that order; junction bases with no gene match: 3. The CDR3 consists of 14 residues. The CDR3, as DNA: TGTGCCTGGAGTGGGGACAGATACAATCAGCCCCAGCATTTT. This sequence encodes CAWSGDRYNQPQHF.

The CDR3, as DNA: TGTGCCAGCAGCTTATCAGGGGCCGGTGAGACCCAGTACTTC. Translated, it gives CASSLSGAGETQYF. The V call is TRBV7-9, the J call TRBJ2-5, with a possible D match to TRBD1 (6 bases). The CDR3 covers 14 residues. CDR1 and CDR2 (germline): SEHNR, FQNEAQ (reference sequence). Trimming removed 2 bases from V and 5 bases from J, with 12 bases in between. Full variable domain (missing parts from reference TRBV7-9 and TRBJ2-5): DTGVSQNPRHKITKRGQNVTFRCDPISEHNRLYWYRQTLGQGPEFLTYFQNEAQLEKSRLLSDRFSAERPKGSFSTLEIQRTEQGDSAMYLCASSLSGAGETQYFGPGTRLLVL.

The CDR3, as DNA: TGTGCCAGCAGCTTAAAGGCAGGCCAAGAAAAACTGTTTTTT. It is translated as CASSLKAGQEKLFF. This chain connects TRBV7-2 to TRBJ1-4; D remains ambiguous. V was trimmed by 2 bases and J by 8 bases, leaving 12 bases between them. This CDR3 has 14 amino acids. The germline gives CDR1 SGHTA, CDR2 FQGNSA.